Each of the 19 T cell receptor beta chains below was sequenced from the same sample in a study of PD-1 blockade in classical Hodgkin lymphoma. The data were produced by immunoSEQ multiplex PCR, yet TCRdb's version contains in-frame clones alone and is incomplete. The table shows about 27,000 clones, with 75% to 90% occurring only once. Documented time point: cycle 4 day 1 (C4D1), after less than seven weeks of nivolumab. Every patient had relapsed following autologous stem cell transplantation, and cohorts differed in brentuximab vedotin exposure. Magnetic negative selection of thawed PBMCs was the method by which CD4+ T cells were purified. Sequenced here: CD4+ T cells from blood, sampled before the fourth cycle of nivolumab. These receptors all come from a human donor with classical Hodgkin lymphoma.

This clone occurred a few times. V is TRBV6-5 and J is TRBJ1-1, with D unclear. Germline V gene data show CDR1 as MNHEY and CDR2 as SVGAGI. CDR3 length: 11 amino acids. The CDR3 coding sequence is TGTGCTGCCGGACGAAACACTGAAGCTTTCTTT. This codes for CAAGRNTEAFF.

The chain links TRBV7-2 to TRBJ1-4; D not certain. Germline CDR1 and CDR2: SGHTA and FQGNSA. The CDR3 covers 14 residues. V gave up 4 bases and J gave up 7 bases, with 13 bases separating them. CDR3 bases: TGTGCCAGCAGCTCCGGGTGGGAGGGTGAAAAACTGTTTTTT. Encoded protein: CASSSGWEGEKLFF.

This clone has just a few counts. The rearrangement links TRBV5-1 to TRBJ1-1; 10 nucleotides line up with TRBD1. V lost 0 bases to trimming and J lost 1 base; unmatched junction nucleotides: 0. Looked up from germline, CDR1 is SGHRS and CDR2 is YFSETQ. The CDR3 is 15 amino acids. The DNA of the CDR3 is TGCGCCAGCAGCTTGGGACAGGGGGCGAACACTGAAGCTTTCTTT. Translating it yields CASSLGQGANTEAFF.

The chain employs TRBV19 and TRBJ1-1; tentative D call: TRBD1 (6 bases). Germline V gene data show CDR1 as LNHDA and CDR2 as SQIVND (reference sequence). There are 16 residues in the CDR3. Trimming left V 2 bases short and J 0 bases short, with 13 bases between. CDR3 DNA sequence: TGTGCCAGTAGTATATACTCCGACAGGCTGAACACTGAAGCTTTCTTT. Its protein is CASSIYSDRLNTEAFF.

The chain uses TRBV25-1 and TRBJ1-1; D remains ambiguous. CDR1 and CDR2 (germline): MGHDK, SYGVNS. Trimming stripped 8 bases from V and 7 bases from J, with 11 bases between. The CDR3 has 11 residues. This chain's CDR3 is CASQTLFEAFF. In nucleotides, the CDR3 is TGTGCCAGCCAGACACTGTTTGAAGCTTTCTTT.

The gene calls are TRBV27 and TRBJ1-2; D not resolved. The CDR3 covers 19 residues. Per germline, CDR1 MNHEY and CDR2 SMNVEV (reference sequence). The V and J ends lost 3 bases and 4 bases respectively, with 27 bases between them. The CDR3 loop reads CASSLEAPVVEPAFYGYTF. The CDR3 DNA sequence: TGTGCCAGCAGTTTGGAGGCCCCCGTAGTGGAGCCCGCCTTCTATGGCTACACCTTC.

This rearrangement joins TRBV7-2 to TRBJ2-3; 9 positions agree with TRBD2. Germline V CDR1 and CDR2: SGHTA, FQGNSA. The CDR3 runs to 17 residues. J lost 0 bases, V lost 1 base, and 5 bases had no gene match. CDR3 region: CASSLGVLAGSTDTQYF. CDR3 DNA sequence: TGTGCCAGCAGCTTAGGCGTCCTAGCGGGGAGCACAGATACGCAGTATTTT.

The chain combines TRBV6-1 with TRBJ2-7; D gene ambiguous. Between the trimmed V and J ends, which lost 4 bases and 5 bases, there was a span of 6 bases. The CDR3 is 11 residues long. CDR1 is MNHNS, CDR2 SASEGT, per germline. CDR3 loop: CASSGRDEQYF. DNA for the CDR3: TGTGCCAGCAGTGGTAGAGACGAGCAGTACTTC.

The chain carries TRBV30 and TRBJ1-5; perhaps TRBD1 as D (6 bases). Per germline, CDR1 GTSNPN and CDR2 SVGIG (reference sequence). The ends were cut back, 0 bases at V and 7 bases at J, with 13 bases in the middle. CDR3 length equals 14 residues. The CDR3 loop reads CAWSVMGGGQPQHF. The CDR3 nucleotides are TGTGCCTGGAGTGTAATGGGGGGCGGACAGCCCCAGCATTTT.

This clone showed up just once. V is TRBV6-1 and J is TRBJ2-5; D is unclear. This CDR3 region has 12 residues. V shed 5 bases and J shed 1 base, with 5 bases lying between them. Germline CDR1 MNHNS, CDR2 SASEGT. The CDR3 sequence is CASSRSQETQYF. The CDR3 nucleotides are TGTGCCAGCAGTAGATCCCAAGAGACCCAGTACTTC.

J is TRBJ1-6 and V is TRBV6-5; D not resolved. Germline lookup yields CDR1 MNHEY and CDR2 SVGAGI. This CDR3 has 14 amino acids. Deletions cut 2 bases from V and 10 bases from J, with 12 bases between. CDR3 loop: CASSYGDKNSPLHF. DNA for the CDR3: TGTGCCAGCAGTTACGGCGACAAGAACTCACCCCTCCACTTT.

The V gene is TRBV6-5, the J gene TRBJ2-5; D gene ambiguous. This CDR3 has 14 amino acids. Deletions cut 1 base from V and 3 bases from J, with 9 bases between. The germline CDR1 and CDR2 sequences are MNHEY and SVGAGI. The CDR3 DNA sequence: TGTGCCAGCAGTTACTGGGGTTCAAAAGAGACCCAGTACTTC. This encodes CASSYWGSKETQYF.

The chain couples TRBV5-4 to TRBJ2-7; 10 bases align to TRBD1. V lost 4 bases and J lost 6; bases outside the gene matches: 16. CDR1 is SGHNT and CDR2 is YYREEE in the germline V gene (reference sequence). The CDR3 totals 17 residues. DNA for the CDR3: TGTGCCAGCAGCCTGGGGCCCCGGCCGACAGGGGGCGGCGAGCAGTACTTC. This codes for CASSLGPRPTGGGEQYF.

The chain uses TRBV7-2 and TRBJ1-5; D remains ambiguous. The germline V gene has CDR1 SGHTA and CDR2 FQGNSA. Trimming left V 3 bases short and J 2 bases short, with 11 bases between. This CDR3 has 15 amino acids. CDR3 nucleotide sequence: TGTGCCAGCAGCTTGGGCGGTTTCCGCAATCAGCCCCAGCATTTT. Translating it yields CASSLGGFRNQPQHF.

The genes are TRBV7-2 and TRBJ2-2, with D possibly matching TRBD2 (6 bases). The CDR3 is 15 amino acids. The V gene lost 1 base and the J gene lost 3 bases, with 9 bases spanning the gap. The germline V gene has CDR1 SGHTA and CDR2 FQGNSA. The CDR3 DNA is TGTGCCAGCAGCTTAGGTCTAGCGCACACCGGGGAGCTGTTTTTT. Translating it yields CASSLGLAHTGELFF.

This clone has a handful of counts. The V and J genes are TRBV5-1 and TRBJ1-2, with a possible D match to TRBD1 (5 bases). The CDR3 covers 15 residues. With 4 bases removed from V and 7 bases from J, the gap between germline ends came to 20 bases. The germline gives CDR1 SGHRS, CDR2 YFSETQ. CDR3 sequence: CASSPREGQGRGYTF. CDR3 DNA: TGCGCCAGCAGCCCTCGCGAGGGTCAGGGACGTGGCTACACCTTC. The full variable domain, in which reference TRBV5-1 and TRBJ1-2 provide the parts outside the CDR3, is KAGVTQTPRYLIKTRGQQVTLSCSPISGHRSVSWYQQTPGQGLQFLFEYFSETQRNKGNFPGRFSGRQFSNSRSEMNVSTLELGDSALYLCASSPREGQGRGYTFGSGTRLTVV.

The chain combines TRBV29-1 with TRBJ1-1; no clear D. Germline V gene data show CDR1 as SQVTM and CDR2 as ANQGSEA. V lost 5 bases to trimming and J lost 3 bases, with 7 bases between them. The CDR3 is 11 residues long. The CDR3 nucleotides are TGCAGCGTTTTCCCCGACACTGAAGCTTTCTTT. It translates to CSVFPDTEAFF. The full variable domain, with the rest looked up from reference TRBV29-1 and TRBJ1-1, is SAVISQKPSRDICQRGTSLTIQCQVDSQVTMMFWYRQQPGQSLTLIATANQGSEATYESGFVIDKFPISRPNLTFSTLTVSNMSPEDSSIYLCSVFPDTEAFFGQGTRLTVV.

J is TRBJ1-5 and V is TRBV28; no clear D gene. V was pared by 2 bases and J by 11 bases, with 13 bases between. Germline V gene lookup returns CDR1 MDHEN and CDR2 SYDVKM. The CDR3 length is 13 residues. The CDR3 sequence: CASSLGGQGAQHF. In DNA, the CDR3 is TGTGCCAGCAGTTTAGGAGGGCAAGGAGCCCAGCATTTT.

V gene TRBV29-1 combines with J gene TRBJ1-2; D ambiguous. The V end was cut by 8 bases, the J end by 4 bases, with 17 bases between. The CDR3 is 13 amino acids. Germline V CDR1 and CDR2: SQVTM, ANQGSEA. The CDR3 nucleotides are TGCAGCACCGAGGGTGCTGCGGGCTATGGCTACACCTTC. Protein: CSTEGAAGYGYTF. Together with reference TRBV29-1 and TRBJ1-2, the CDR3 gives the full variable domain: SAVISQKPSRDICQRGTSLTIQCQVDSQVTMMFWYRQQPGQSLTLIATANQGSEATYESGFVIDKFPISRPNLTFSTLTVSNMSPEDSSIYLCSTEGAAGYGYTFGSGTRLTVV.